These 27 T cell receptor beta chains were all obtained from the same sample, sequenced in a study of blood T cell repertoires in COVID-19. The method was immunoSEQ multiplex PCR; TCRdb's version includes in-frame clones alone and lacks a portion of them. The sample holds approximately 150,000 clones, 85% seen once. The sequencing input was peripheral blood. Source of these receptors: a man aged 35 to 55 with acute or convalescent COVID-19.

A single count supports this clone. The chain has TRBV7-9 and TRBJ1-1; TRBD1 agrees at 10 bases. There are 14 residues in the CDR3. The V gene end was trimmed by 6 bases and the J gene end by 6 bases; junction bases not matched to a gene: 7. In germline, CDR1 is SEHNR, CDR2 FQNEAQ (reference sequence). CDR3 nucleotides: TGTGCCAGCAGTATGGGGACAGGGGAGGCTGAAGCTTTCTTT. Translated, it gives CASSMGTGEAEAFF.

V is TRBV10-3 and J is TRBJ1-2; TRBD1 is a possible D gene (5 bases). The CDR3 is 14 residues long. Germline assignment: CDR1 ENHRY and CDR2 SYGVKD. V dropped 6 bases and J dropped 5 bases, with 16 bases sitting between them. CDR3 residues: CAISPQGTKYGYTF. As DNA, the CDR3 is TGTGCCATCAGCCCCCAGGGTACAAAATATGGCTACACCTTC.

The gene calls are TRBV10-3 and TRBJ2-1; the match to TRBD2 covers 14 bases. V lost 8 bases to trimming and J lost 5 bases; unmatched junction nucleotides: 2. The CDR3 has 14 residues. Germline V lookup: CDR1 ENHRY, CDR2 SYGVKD. The CDR3 DNA follows: TGTGCCATCGGACTAGCGGGGGGACACAATGAGCAGTTCTTC. As protein: CAIGLAGGHNEQFF.

CDR3 DNA sequence: TGCGCCAGCAGCCAAGACAGGGGGCTTAATGCTTTCTTT. It codes for CASSQDRGLNAFF. This sequence joins TRBV4-1 and TRBJ1-1; 8 bases match TRBD1. This CDR3 has 13 amino acids. V gave up 0 bases and J gave up 11 bases; unmatched junction bases: 5. Germline V gene data show CDR1 as MGHRA and CDR2 as YSYEKL.

CDR3 sequence: CASTDYGYTF. The CDR3 bases are TGTGCCAGCACTGACTATGGCTACACCTTC. The V call is TRBV6-5, the J call TRBJ1-2; D call uncertain. Germline-derived CDR1 and CDR2 are MNHEY and SVGAGI. V lost 7 bases, J lost 3 bases, and 3 bases lay in between. The CDR3 covers 10 residues.

This clone was counted a single time. The chain links TRBV5-4 to TRBJ2-3, with D perhaps matching TRBD2 (7 bases). Germline V gene lookup returns CDR1 SGHNT and CDR2 YYREEE (reference sequence). Trimming took 0 bases from V and 2 from J, leaving 10 bases between them. The CDR3 contains 15 residues. The CDR3 loop reads CASSLAAGATDTQYF. The CDR3 region has the DNA TGTGCCAGCAGCTTGGCGGCGGGGGCCACAGATACGCAGTATTTT.

This clone was seen a few times. The J gene is TRBJ2-1, the V gene TRBV11-2; TRBD2 matches at 14 bases. Germline values: CDR1 SGHAT, CDR2 FQNNGV. This CDR3 has 19 residues. The V and J ends lost 3 bases and 0 bases, in that order; junction bases with no gene match: 7. Here the CDR3 DNA reads TGTGCCAGCAGCTTGAGGGGACTAGCGGGGGAATTCTCCTACAATGAGCAGTTCTTC. Protein: CASSLRGLAGEFSYNEQFF.

This clone was detected only once. V and J are TRBV18 and TRBJ1-6; the match to TRBD1 covers 11 bases. Germline V CDR1 and CDR2: KGHSH, LQKENI. J lost 2 bases, V lost 3 bases, and 6 bases had no gene match. CDR3 length equals 18 residues. CDR3 region: CASSPGQGAPPYNSPLHF. CDR3 DNA: TGTGCCAGCTCACCCGGACAGGGGGCGCCGCCCTATAATTCACCCCTCCACTTT.

This chain joins TRBV19 and TRBJ1-2; 10 bases are a match to TRBD1. CDR3 length: 13 amino acids. The germline V gene encodes CDR1 LNHDA and CDR2 SQIVND (reference sequence). Trimming removed 8 bases from V and 6 bases from J; junction bases left unmatched: 6. The chain's CDR3 is CASRDRGRDGYTF. CDR3 nucleotides: TGTGCCAGTCGTGACAGGGGGCGCGATGGCTACACCTTC.

This clone was picked up a small number of times. This sequence joins TRBV5-1 and TRBJ2-3, with D uncertain. This CDR3 comprises 14 residues. V lost 4 bases and J 0 bases, leaving 9 bases between the germline ends. In germline, CDR1 is SGHRS, CDR2 YFSETQ. CDR3 residues: CASSPTTSTDTQYF. Written as DNA, the CDR3 is TGCGCCAGCAGCCCGACAACTAGCACAGATACGCAGTATTTT.

V and J are TRBV5-5 and TRBJ2-5, with 8 bases fitting TRBD1. The germline V gene encodes CDR1 SGHKS and CDR2 YYEKEE (reference sequence). This CDR3 region has 16 residues. V shed 4 bases, J shed 4 bases, and the junction held 12 bases outside the gene matches. CDR3 protein: CASSLAFQGAGETQYF. In nucleotides, the CDR3 is TGTGCCAGCAGCCTTGCCTTTCAGGGGGCTGGAGAGACCCAGTACTTC.

The genes are TRBV6-5 and TRBJ2-6; maybe TRBD2 (6 bases). CDR1 is MNHEY and CDR2 is SVGAGI in the germline V gene. The CDR3 totals 13 residues. Trimming removed 7 bases from V and 17 bases from J, with 21 bases in between. CDR3 DNA: TGTGCCAGCAATCCGAGGCTTTGGGGACTTGTGACTTTC. It encodes CASNPRLWGLVTF.

This chain connects TRBV6-1 to TRBJ1-6, with 8 bases that match TRBD1. Germline values: CDR1 MNHNS, CDR2 SASEGT. The CDR3 totals 16 residues. The V segment lost 1 base and the J segment 10 bases; nucleotides outside the gene matches: 9. The CDR3: CASSEVLRTGSSPLHF. The CDR3 coding sequence is TGTGCCAGCAGTGAAGTACTTAGGACAGGGAGCTCACCCCTCCACTTT.

This clone was observed a handful of times. This rearrangement joins TRBV29-1 to TRBJ1-1, with 8 bases matching TRBD1. The length of the CDR3 is 12 residues. V lost 7 bases, J lost 1 base, and 2 bases stayed unmatched. CDR1 SQVTM and CDR2 ANQGSEA come from the germline V gene. CDR3 protein: CSADRENTEAFF. CDR3 nucleotide sequence: TGCAGCGCGGACAGGGAGAACACTGAAGCTTTCTTT.

The chain is built from TRBV3-1 (or the pseudogene TRBV3-2) and TRBJ2-5, with 8 bases lining up with TRBD2. Trimming at V came to 5 bases and at J to 5 bases, leaving 19 bases not matched to a gene. The CDR3 extends over 18 amino acids. Germline CDR1 LGHDT, CDR2 YNNKEL (reference sequence). The CDR3 here is CASSIDYGGAIRGETQYF. In DNA, the CDR3 is TGTGCCAGCAGCATTGACTACGGGGGGGCAATCCGGGGTGAGACCCAGTACTTC.

The sample holds a few counts of this clone. The V call is TRBV5-6, the J call TRBJ2-5; possible D gene TRBD1, 6 bases. V lost 5 bases and J 4 bases, leaving 12 bases between the germline ends. The CDR3 covers 13 residues. Germline CDR1 reads SGHDT; CDR2 reads YYEEEE. In DNA form, the CDR3 reads TGTGCCAGCAGTTTAGGGGGTTTAGAGACCCAGTACTTC. This encodes CASSLGGLETQYF.

The genes are TRBV2 and TRBJ2-7; 9 bases agree with TRBD1. The germline gives CDR1 SNHLY, CDR2 FYNNEI. The CDR3 loop spans 15 amino acids. The ends lost 3 bases at V and 2 bases at J; junction bases unmatched: 5. The CDR3 nucleotides are TGTGCCAGCAGTGACGCCGGGACAGGGACCTACGAGCAGTACTTC. This sequence encodes CASSDAGTGTYEQYF.

The genes are TRBV19 and TRBJ2-2, with a tentative D call TRBD2 (6 bases). The CDR3 loop spans 14 amino acids. Between the trimmed V and J ends, which lost 4 bases and 1 base, there was a span of 7 bases. Germline V lookup: CDR1 LNHDA, CDR2 SQIVND (reference sequence). The CDR3 loop reads CASSTGVNTGELFF. CDR3 coding DNA: TGTGCCAGTAGTACGGGGGTGAACACCGGGGAGCTGTTTTTT.

A single count supports this clone. This chain uses TRBV18 with TRBJ1-2, with 8 positions matching TRBD1. Germline V gene sequence: CDR1 KGHSH, CDR2 LQKENI. CDR3 size: 14 residues. V dropped 2 bases and J dropped 3; count of bases not matched to a gene: 2. The CDR3 protein is CASSPTGGDYGYTF. The CDR3 DNA follows: TGTGCCAGCTCACCAACAGGGGGGGACTATGGCTACACCTTC.

The genes are TRBV30 and TRBJ1-1; a possible D gene is TRBD1 (5 bases). V shed 7 bases and J shed 3 bases, with 12 bases lying between them. This CDR3 region has 12 residues. Germline CDR1 reads GTSNPN; CDR2 reads SVGIG (reference sequence). DNA for the CDR3: TGTGCCTCGCGCGGGGGGGACACTGAAGCTTTCTTT. Amino acid sequence: CASRGGDTEAFF.

V gene TRBV18 combines with J gene TRBJ1-2; TRBD1 agrees at 8 bases. Per the germline V gene, CDR1 is KGHSH and CDR2 is LQKENI. V dropped 2 bases and J dropped 2; count of bases not matched to a gene: 4. The length of the CDR3 is 15 residues. This CDR3 is CASSPFPGGNYGYTF. CDR3 bases: TGTGCCAGCTCACCATTCCCAGGGGGCAACTATGGCTACACCTTC.

This clone occurred once. V gene TRBV4-1 combines with J gene TRBJ1-6; the match to TRBD1 covers 8 bases. The CDR3 consists of 15 residues. The V gene end was trimmed by 5 bases and the J gene end by 6 bases; junction bases not matched to a gene: 6. Germline CDR1 is MGHRA and CDR2 is YSYEKL. In DNA form, the CDR3 reads TGCGCCAGCAGCTTCGGACAGGGCGGTAATTCACCCCTCCACTTT. It is translated as CASSFGQGGNSPLHF.

The V and J genes are TRBV6-2 or TRBV6-3 and TRBJ1-1; D remains unclear. V shed 0 bases and J shed 7 bases, with 6 bases lying between them. The V gene's germline CDR1 is MNHEY and CDR2 SVGEGT. This CDR3 has 12 residues. This CDR3 is CASSYSRGEAFF. The DNA for the CDR3 is TGTGCCAGCAGTTACTCGCGGGGTGAAGCTTTCTTT.

About this clone: This sample includes further DNA sequences coding for the same CDR3. The chain is built from TRBV18 and TRBJ2-1, with a possible D match to TRBD1 (5 bases). V lost 2 bases and J 5 bases, leaving 7 bases between the germline ends. The CDR3 is made up of 13 amino acids. The germline gives CDR1 KGHSH, CDR2 LQKENI. As DNA, the CDR3 is TGTGCCAGCTCACCAAGGGGTGACAATGAGCAGTTCTTC. As protein: CASSPRGDNEQFF. Complete variable domain (other parts from reference TRBV18 and TRBJ2-1): NAGVMQNPRHLVRRRGQEARLRCSPMKGHSHVYWYRQLPEEGLKFMVYLQKENIIDESGMPKERFSAEFPKEGPSILRIQQVVRGDSAAYFCASSPRGDNEQFFGPGTRLTVL.

The chain joins TRBV29-1 to TRBJ1-2; D ambiguous. The CDR3 spans 13 residues. V was trimmed by 7 bases and J by 5 bases, leaving 17 bases between them. Per germline, CDR1 SQVTM and CDR2 ANQGSEA. CDR3 nucleotide sequence: TGCAGCGGGAGGACCGGTTTAAGTTATGGCTACACCTTC. It codes for CSGRTGLSYGYTF.

This chain uses TRBV4-1 with TRBJ2-2; 11 bases map to TRBD2. The V segment lost 0 bases and the J segment 3 bases; nucleotides outside the gene matches: 3. Germline-derived CDR1 and CDR2 are MGHRA and YSYEKL. The CDR3 is 17 residues long. The CDR3 is CASSQEASGGHTGELFF. CDR3 in DNA: TGCGCCAGCAGCCAAGAGGCTAGCGGGGGGCACACCGGGGAGCTGTTTTTT.

This clone was counted between two and nine times. The CDR3 sequence is CASSPFGTGEAFF. In nucleotides, the CDR3 is TGTGCCAGCAGCCCGTTTGGGACAGGGGAGGCTTTCTTT. This chain joins TRBV7-9 and TRBJ1-1, with TRBD1 matching 10 bases. CDR3 length: 13 amino acids. V shed 5 bases, J shed 11 bases, and the junction held 8 bases outside the gene matches. In germline, CDR1 is SEHNR, CDR2 FQNEAQ (reference sequence).